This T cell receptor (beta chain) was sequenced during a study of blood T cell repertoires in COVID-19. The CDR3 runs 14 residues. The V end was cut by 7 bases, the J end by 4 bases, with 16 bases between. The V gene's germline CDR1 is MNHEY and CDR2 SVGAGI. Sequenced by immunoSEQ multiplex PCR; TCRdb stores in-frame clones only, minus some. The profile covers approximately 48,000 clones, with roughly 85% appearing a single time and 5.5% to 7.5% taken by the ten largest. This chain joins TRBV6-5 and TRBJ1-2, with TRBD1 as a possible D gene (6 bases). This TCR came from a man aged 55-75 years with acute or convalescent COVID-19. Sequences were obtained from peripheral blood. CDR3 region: CASNEGHAIYGYTF. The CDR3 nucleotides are TGTGCCAGCAACGAGGGACACGCCATCTATGGCTACACCTTC.